These 8 T cell receptor beta chains were sequenced from one sample in a study of T cells in Graves' hyperthyroidism and ophthalmopathy. RNA transcripts were the template for amplifying TCR beta CDR3 regions. Primed by the HTBI set, a first-round RT-PCR was run on the TCR CDR3. TCRdb itself ran the multiplex PCR reads through MiXCR, one entry per CDR3 protein. This table has about 270,000 distinct CDR3 sequences, roughly 15% appearing once. Sequencing input: blood. Receptors originate from a woman aged 50 to 65 with Graves' hyperthyroidism that later progressed to Graves' ophthalmopathy.

This clonotype was recorded many times. This chain joins TRBV19 and TRBJ1-5, with D unresolved. The CDR3 has 16 amino acids. The germline gives CDR1 LNHDA, CDR2 SQIVND (reference sequence). The V gene lost 7 bases and the J gene lost 2 bases, with 18 bases spanning the gap. The CDR3 nucleotides are TGTGCCAGTACCACCGCGGAGGGCCGGGGCAATCAGCCCCAGCATTTT. Amino acid sequence: CASTTAEGRGNQPQHF.

This clonotype was picked up many times. The CDR3 sequence: CATSEQDRAPYNEQFF. The CDR3 DNA reads TGTGCCACCAGTGAACAGGACCGGGCCCCCTACAATGAGCAGTTCTTC. The chain joins TRBV24-1 to TRBJ2-1; a weak D match, TRBD1 (5 bases). Trimming cost V 4 bases and J 2 bases, with 14 bases left between them. The CDR3 totals 16 residues. Germline-derived CDR1 and CDR2 are KGHDR and SFDVKD.

CDR3 amino acids: CASSWSGVYNEQFF. The CDR3 coding sequence is TGTGCCAGCAGTTGGAGCGGGGTATACAATGAGCAGTTCTTC. The chain employs TRBV12-3 or TRBV12-4 and TRBJ2-1; 7 nucleotides line up with TRBD2. CDR3 length: 14 amino acids. J lost 4 bases, V lost 4 bases, and 4 bases had no gene match.

This clonotype showed up many times. The V and J genes are TRBV6-1 and TRBJ2-7; TRBD1 matches at 10 bases. V lost 7 bases and J lost 3; bases outside the gene matches: 3. Germline lookup yields CDR1 MNHNS and CDR2 SASEGT. The CDR3 is 13 amino acids. CDR3 DNA sequence: TGTGCCAGCATGAGGACAGGGGGCTACGAGCAGTACTTC. Its translation: CASMRTGGYEQYF.

Ten or more counts support this clonotype. The genes are TRBV2 and TRBJ2-1; D unclear. The length of the CDR3 is 10 residues. In germline, CDR1 is SNHLY, CDR2 FYNNEI. V was shortened by 2 bases and J by 13 bases, with 6 bases between the two germline ends. The DNA for the CDR3 is TGTGCCAGCAGTGAAAGGAACCAGTTCTTC. Protein sequence: CASSERNQFF.

This clonotype was counted many times. The CDR3 bases are TGCAGTGCTGGACCCACCTACGAGCAGTACTTC. This codes for CSAGPTYEQYF. This chain connects TRBV20-1 to TRBJ2-7; D gene ambiguous. The ends were cut back, 5 bases at V and 2 bases at J, with 7 bases in the middle. The germline CDR1 and CDR2 sequences are DFQATT and SNEGSKA (reference sequence). This CDR3 has 11 amino acids.

This clonotype was seen more than once but under ten times. A much larger clone lies a single base off, so this may be a read error. The V and J genes are TRBV20-1 and TRBJ1-2; TRBD1 agrees at 8 bases. The CDR3 covers 17 residues. V shed 2 bases and J 3 bases; nucleotides not matched to a gene: 14. CDR1 is DFQATT and CDR2 is SNEGSKA in the germline V gene (reference sequence). The CDR3 nucleotides are TGCAGTGCTAGATCTCCCGGCAGGGGGCGAGATCACTATGGCTACACCTTC. It translates to CSARSPGRGRDHYGYTF.

This clonotype was seen ten or more times. The V call is TRBV9, the J call TRBJ2-7, with D possibly TRBD1 on 5 matching bases. The ends were cut back, 4 bases at V and 2 bases at J, with 19 bases in the middle. Germline CDR1 is SGDLS and CDR2 is YYNGEE. The CDR3 consists of 16 residues. CDR3 DNA sequence: TGTGCCAGCAGCCCCTCGACAGACCCTAGGGCCTACGAGCAGTACTTC. The encoded protein is CASSPSTDPRAYEQYF.